The entry that follows covers one TCR beta chain sequence. Its antigen remains unidentified. This sample is drawn from a study of shared clonotypes between healthy human individuals. In germline, CDR1 is SGHNT, CDR2 YENEEA. V lost 4 bases, J lost 5 bases, and 14 bases lay in between. This CDR3 region has 14 residues. Findings and caveats of the study: Rarefaction analysis demonstrated incomplete sorted-subset sequencing notwithstanding large depth.

The method was immunoSEQ multiplex PCR; TCRdb's version includes in-frame clones alone and lacks a portion of them. Of 190,000 or so clones listed, approximately 70% were seen once; the top ten hold under 11%. The rearrangement joins TRBV11-3 to TRBJ2-5; possible D gene TRBD1, 5 bases. The sequence came from a man younger than 45 in good health. The sequenced sample consisted of memory CD4+ T cells sorted from blood. Subset defined: CD45RA-negative fraction. CDR3 nucleotides: TGTGCCAGCAGCTCCTCGACAGATTCGGAGACCCAGTACTTC. This encodes CASSSSTDSETQYF.